This passage covers 4 T cell receptor beta chains from one sample sequenced in a study of radiotherapy plus CTLA-4 blockade in lung cancer. Only in-frame clones appear in the TCRdb table, and some are missing; sequencing was by immunoSEQ multiplex PCR. The sample gives tens of thousands of clones, approximately 86% of which show up once; 16% is in the top ten. The material was peripheral blood, obtained from a patient treated with radiotherapy plus ipilimumab. The receptors were gathered from a human donor with non-small cell lung cancer that progressed on radiotherapy plus ipilimumab.

This chain's CDR3 is CASRPLGVGGYTF. For the CDR3, the DNA is TGTGCCAGCAGGCCGCTCGGGGTGGGCGGCTACACCTTC. V is TRBV28 and J is TRBJ1-2; D uncertain. CDR3 length equals 13 residues. Between the trimmed V and J ends, which lost 6 bases and 8 bases, there was a span of 16 bases. CDR1 MDHEN and CDR2 SYDVKM come from the germline V gene.

The chain couples TRBV5-4 to TRBJ1-2; a weak D match, TRBD1 (5 bases). The germline V gene encodes CDR1 SGHNT and CDR2 YYREEE (reference sequence). The length of the CDR3 is 14 residues. Trimming removed 0 bases from V and 4 bases from J, with 10 bases in between. As DNA, the CDR3 is TGTGCCAGCAGCTTGGAAGGGGACCCCTATGGCTACACCTTC. This codes for CASSLEGDPYGYTF.

This chain links TRBV5-4 with TRBJ2-6; weak D call: TRBD1 (5 bases). The length of the CDR3 is 17 residues. Trimming pared 4 bases from V and 1 base from J, leaving 15 bases between. CDR1 is SGHNT, CDR2 YYREEE, per germline (reference sequence). Written as DNA, the CDR3 is TGTGCCAGCAGCCCCCCTCTAGGGGATTCTGGGGCCAACGTCCTGACTTTC. This sequence encodes CASSPPLGDSGANVLTF. The full variable domain, its missing parts supplied by reference TRBV5-4 and TRBJ2-6, is ETGVTQSPTHLIKTRGQQVTLRCSSQSGHNTVSWYQQALGQGPQFIFQYYREEENGRGNFPPRFSGLQFPNYSSELNVNALELDDSALYLCASSPPLGDSGANVLTFGAGSRLTVL.

The genes are TRBV7-2 and TRBJ1-1; 12 nucleotides match TRBD1. The CDR3 covers 15 residues. Germline CDR1 reads SGHTA; CDR2 reads FQGNSA. J was trimmed by 9 bases and V by 1 base; bases with no gene match: 6. CDR3 coding DNA: TGTGCCAGCAGCTTAGTCTCGGGACAGGGGGCGCAAGCTTTCTTT. This sequence encodes CASSLVSGQGAQAFF.